The clone carrying this T cell receptor (beta chain) has more than one count but fewer than ten. Its antigen is as yet unknown. This sample was taken from a study of post-analysis software for immune sequencing data. Across the study: Secondary progressive, relapsing-remitting and progressive-relapsing multiple sclerosis were among the included disease courses.

Study-level points and caveats: A handful of TRBV segments were significantly more frequent in patients than in controls. TRBV5-6, TRBV5-1 and TRBV20-1 were among these segments. By F measure, strong co-clustering occurred among samples prepared in the same batch.

Tagging with unique molecular identifiers was a feature of the TCR beta cDNA libraries. Researchers reported approximately 500,000 cDNA molecules coming from about 0.98 to 11 million T cells. MiXCR, applied by TCRdb to the PCR reads, yields one record per CDR3 protein. Of a few hundred thousand distinct CDR3 sequences listed, 34% are singletons. The CDR3 has 18 amino acids. Germline V gene lookup returns CDR1 SEHNR and CDR2 FQNEAQ (reference sequence). The junction had 10 bases not matched to a gene; V was cut back by 5 bases and J by 2 bases. The chain joins TRBV7-9 to TRBJ2-6; the match to TRBD1 covers 9 bases. This clonotype originated in a girl under 18 with multiple sclerosis. The sample taken for sequencing was blood. CDR3 residues: CASSGAGQGFPGANVLTF. The DNA of the CDR3 is TGTGCCAGCAGCGGGGCGGGACAGGGTTTTCCTGGGGCCAACGTCCTGACTTTC. The variable domain in full, completed from reference TRBV7-9 and TRBJ2-6, reads DTGVSQNPRHKITKRGQNVTFRCDPISEHNRLYWYRQTLGQGPEFLTYFQNEAQLEKSRLLSDRFSAERPKGSFSTLEIQRTEQGDSAMYLCASSGAGQGFPGANVLTFGAGSRLTVL.